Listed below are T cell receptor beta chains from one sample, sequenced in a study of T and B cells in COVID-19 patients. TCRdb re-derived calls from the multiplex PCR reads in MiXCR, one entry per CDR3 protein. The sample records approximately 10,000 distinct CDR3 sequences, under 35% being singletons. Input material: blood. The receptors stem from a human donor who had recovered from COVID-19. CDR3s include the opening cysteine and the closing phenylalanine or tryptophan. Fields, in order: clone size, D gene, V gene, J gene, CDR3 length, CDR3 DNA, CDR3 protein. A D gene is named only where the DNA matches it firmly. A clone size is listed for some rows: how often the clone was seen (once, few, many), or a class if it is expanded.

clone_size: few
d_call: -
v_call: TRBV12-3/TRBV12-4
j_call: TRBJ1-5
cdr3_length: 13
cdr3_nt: TGTGCCAGCAGTCAAAATAGCAATCAGCCCCAGCATTTT
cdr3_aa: CASSQNSNQPQHF

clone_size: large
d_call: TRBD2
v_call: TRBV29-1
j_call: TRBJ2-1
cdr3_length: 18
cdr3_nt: TGCAGCGTTGAAGGACTAGCGGGAGGGCCTCGGACGTACAATGAGCAGTTCTTC
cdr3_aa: CSVEGLAGGPRTYNEQFF

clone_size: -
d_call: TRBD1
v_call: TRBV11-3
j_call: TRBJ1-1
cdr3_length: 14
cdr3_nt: TGTGCCAGCAGCTCCCTCGGACAGGGCACTGAAGCTTTCTTT
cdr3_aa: CASSSLGQGTEAFF

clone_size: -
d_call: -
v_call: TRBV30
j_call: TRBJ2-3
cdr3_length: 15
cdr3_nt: TGTGCCAGTAGTCATGGACAGGGAGGGACAGATACGCAGTATTTT
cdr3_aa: CASSHGQGGTDTQYF

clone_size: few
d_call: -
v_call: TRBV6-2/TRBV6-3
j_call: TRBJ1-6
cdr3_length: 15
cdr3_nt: TGTGCCAGCAGTCCCTCGACAAACGGAGGGTCACCCCTCCACTTT
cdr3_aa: CASSPSTNGGSPLHF

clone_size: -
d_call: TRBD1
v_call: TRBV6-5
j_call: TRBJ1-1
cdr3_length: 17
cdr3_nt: TGTGCCAGCAGCCCCAGGGGGGGGCCGGGGGTGTACACTGAAGCTTTCTTT
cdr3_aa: CASSPRGGPGVYTEAFF

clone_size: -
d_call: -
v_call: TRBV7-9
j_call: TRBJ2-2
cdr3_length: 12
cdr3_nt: TGTGCCAGCAGCCCTCCCACCGGGGAGCTGTTTTTT
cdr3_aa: CASSPPTGELFF

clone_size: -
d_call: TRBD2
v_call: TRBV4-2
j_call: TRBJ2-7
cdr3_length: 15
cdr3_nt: TGTGCCAGCAGCCAAGCGGCTAGCGGCTCCTACGAGCAGTACTTC
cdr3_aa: CASSQAASGSYEQYF

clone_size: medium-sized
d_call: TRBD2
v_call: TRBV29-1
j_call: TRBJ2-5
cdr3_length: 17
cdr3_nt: TGCAGCGTAGCCGGGACTAGCGGGGTGGCGGTGTTTCAGACCCAGTACTTC
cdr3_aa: CSVAGTSGVAVFQTQYF

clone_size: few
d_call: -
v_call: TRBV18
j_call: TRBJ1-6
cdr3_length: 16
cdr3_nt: TGTGCCAGCTCACCAAGGCCAGGAGCAAATAATTCACCCCTCCACTTT
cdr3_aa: CASSPRPGANNSPLHF

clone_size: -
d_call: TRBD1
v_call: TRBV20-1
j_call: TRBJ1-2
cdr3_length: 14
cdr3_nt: TGCAGTGCTGCCCCGGGACAGGGAAGATATGGCTACACCTTC
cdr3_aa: CSAAPGQGRYGYTF

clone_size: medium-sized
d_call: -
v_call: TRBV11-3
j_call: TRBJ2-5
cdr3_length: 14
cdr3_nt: TGTGCCAGCCGAGCCACGTCTGGACGAGAGACCCAGTACTTC
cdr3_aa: CASRATSGRETQYF

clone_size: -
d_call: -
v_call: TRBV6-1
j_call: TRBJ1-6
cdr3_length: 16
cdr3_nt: TGTGCCAGCTTTCGCTTCGGTGTCTCCTATAATTCACCCCTCCACTTT
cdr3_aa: CASFRFGVSYNSPLHF

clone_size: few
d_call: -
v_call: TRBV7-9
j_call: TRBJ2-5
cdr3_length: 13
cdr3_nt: TGTGCCGGAGGCCGGGGGCAGACGGAGACCCAGTACTTC
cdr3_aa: CAGGRGQTETQYF

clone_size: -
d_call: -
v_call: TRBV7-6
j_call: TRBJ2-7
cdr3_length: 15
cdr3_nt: TGTGCCAGCAGCTTAGAGATGGGGGGCTCCTACGAGCAGTACTTC
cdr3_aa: CASSLEMGGSYEQYF

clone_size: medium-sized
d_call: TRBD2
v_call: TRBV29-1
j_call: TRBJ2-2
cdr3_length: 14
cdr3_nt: TGCAGCCCAACACTAGCGGGAGGATTCGGGGAGCTGTTTTTT
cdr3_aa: CSPTLAGGFGELFF

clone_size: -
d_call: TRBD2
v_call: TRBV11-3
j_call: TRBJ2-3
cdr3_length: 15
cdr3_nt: TGTGCCAGCACCTTAGCGGGAGGGCTCACAGATACGCAGTATTTT
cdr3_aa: CASTLAGGLTDTQYF

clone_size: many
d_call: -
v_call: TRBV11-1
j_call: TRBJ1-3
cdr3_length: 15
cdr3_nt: TGTGCCAGCAGCTTAGACAGCGACAACGGAAACACCATATATTTT
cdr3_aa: CASSLDSDNGNTIYF

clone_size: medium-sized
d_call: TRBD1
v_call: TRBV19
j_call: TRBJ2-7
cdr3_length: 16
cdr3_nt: TGTGCCAGTAGTACCAATTTTGGGACAGGCTCCTACGAGCAGTACTTC
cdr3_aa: CASSTNFGTGSYEQYF